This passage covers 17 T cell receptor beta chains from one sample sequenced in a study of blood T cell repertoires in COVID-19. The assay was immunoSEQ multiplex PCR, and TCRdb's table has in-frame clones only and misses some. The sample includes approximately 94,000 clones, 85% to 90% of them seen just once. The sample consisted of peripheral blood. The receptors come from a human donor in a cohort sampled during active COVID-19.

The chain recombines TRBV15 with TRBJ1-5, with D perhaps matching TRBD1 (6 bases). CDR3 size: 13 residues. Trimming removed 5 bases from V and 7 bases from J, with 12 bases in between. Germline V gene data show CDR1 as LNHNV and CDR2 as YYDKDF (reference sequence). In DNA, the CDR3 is TGTGCCACCAGCGGGACACCGATACAGCCCCAGCATTTT. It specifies CATSGTPIQPQHF.

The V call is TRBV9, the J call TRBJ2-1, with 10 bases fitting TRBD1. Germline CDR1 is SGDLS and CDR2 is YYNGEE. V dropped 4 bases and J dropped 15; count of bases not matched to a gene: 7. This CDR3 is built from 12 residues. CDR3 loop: CASSSGQGKGFF. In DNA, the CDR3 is TGTGCCAGCAGCTCGGGACAGGGGAAGGGGTTCTTC.

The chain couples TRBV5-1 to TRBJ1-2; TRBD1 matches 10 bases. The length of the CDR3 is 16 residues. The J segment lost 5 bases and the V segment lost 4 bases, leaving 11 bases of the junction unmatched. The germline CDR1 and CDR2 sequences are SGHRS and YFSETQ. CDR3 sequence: CASSDEGTGDGYGYTF. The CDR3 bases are TGCGCCAGCAGCGACGAAGGGACAGGGGACGGGTATGGCTACACCTTC.

The CDR3 protein is CASSGAGEGNEQFF. CDR3 nucleotides: TGTGCCAGCAGTGGAGCGGGAGAAGGGAATGAGCAGTTCTTC. V is TRBV6-4 and J is TRBJ2-1, with 8 bases identical to TRBD2. The CDR3 covers 14 residues. Germline V gene sequence: CDR1 MRHNA, CDR2 SNTAGT. Trimming at V came to 4 bases and at J to 7 bases, leaving 6 bases not matched to a gene.

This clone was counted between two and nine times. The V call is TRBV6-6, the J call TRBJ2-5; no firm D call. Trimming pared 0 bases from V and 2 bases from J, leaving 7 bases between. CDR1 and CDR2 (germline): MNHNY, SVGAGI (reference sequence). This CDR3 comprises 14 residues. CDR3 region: CASSYSTGQETQYF. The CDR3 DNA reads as TGTGCCAGCAGTTACTCGACCGGGCAAGAGACCCAGTACTTC.

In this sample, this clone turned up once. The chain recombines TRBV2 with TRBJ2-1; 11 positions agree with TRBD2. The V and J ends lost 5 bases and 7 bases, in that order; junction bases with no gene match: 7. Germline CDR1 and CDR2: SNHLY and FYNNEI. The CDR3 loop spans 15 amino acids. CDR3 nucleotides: TGTGCCAGCAGTCCCCTGGGACTAGCGGAGAATGAGCAGTTCTTC. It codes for CASSPLGLAENEQFF.

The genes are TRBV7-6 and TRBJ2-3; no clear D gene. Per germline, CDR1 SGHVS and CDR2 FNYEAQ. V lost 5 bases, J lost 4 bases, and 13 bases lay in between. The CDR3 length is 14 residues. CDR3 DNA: TGTGCCAGCAGCGAGGCAACTGGTCCAGATACGCAGTATTTT. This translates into CASSEATGPDTQYF.

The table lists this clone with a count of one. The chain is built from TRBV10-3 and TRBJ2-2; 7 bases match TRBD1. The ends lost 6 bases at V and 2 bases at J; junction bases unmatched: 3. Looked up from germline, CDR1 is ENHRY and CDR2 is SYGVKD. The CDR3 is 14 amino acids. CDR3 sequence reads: CAISRDSNTGELFF. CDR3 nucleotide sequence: TGTGCCATCAGCAGGGACAGCAACACCGGGGAGCTGTTTTTT.

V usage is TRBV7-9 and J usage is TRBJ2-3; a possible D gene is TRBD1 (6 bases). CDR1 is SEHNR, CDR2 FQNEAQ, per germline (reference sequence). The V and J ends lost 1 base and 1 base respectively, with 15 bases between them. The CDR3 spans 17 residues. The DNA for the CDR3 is TGTGCCAGCAGCTTAGTTGCAGGGGTTTTTGGCACAGATACGCAGTATTTT. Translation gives CASSLVAGVFGTDTQYF.

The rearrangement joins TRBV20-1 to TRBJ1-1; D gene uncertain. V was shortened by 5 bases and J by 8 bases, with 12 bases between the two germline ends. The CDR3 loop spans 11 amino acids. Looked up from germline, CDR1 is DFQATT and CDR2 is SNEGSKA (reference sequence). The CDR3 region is CSAAPTGEAFF. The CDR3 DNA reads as TGCAGTGCTGCCCCCACGGGAGAAGCTTTCTTT.

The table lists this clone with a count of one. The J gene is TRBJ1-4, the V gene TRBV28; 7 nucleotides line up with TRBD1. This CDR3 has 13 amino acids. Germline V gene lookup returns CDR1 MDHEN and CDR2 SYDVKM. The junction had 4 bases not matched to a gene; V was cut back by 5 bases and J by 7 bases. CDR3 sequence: CASSKDRVEKLFF. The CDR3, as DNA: TGTGCCAGCAGTAAAGACAGGGTTGAAAAACTGTTTTTT.

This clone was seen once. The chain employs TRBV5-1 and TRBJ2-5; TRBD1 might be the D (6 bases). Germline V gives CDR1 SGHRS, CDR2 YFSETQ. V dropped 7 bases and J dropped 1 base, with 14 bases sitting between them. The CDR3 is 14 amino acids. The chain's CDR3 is CASYGQITQETQYF. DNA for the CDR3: TGCGCCAGCTATGGACAGATCACCCAAGAGACCCAGTACTTC.

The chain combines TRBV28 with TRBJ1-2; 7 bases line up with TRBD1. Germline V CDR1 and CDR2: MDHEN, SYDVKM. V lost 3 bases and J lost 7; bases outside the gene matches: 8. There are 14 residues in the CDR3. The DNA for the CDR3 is TGTGCCAGCAGTTTTTTATCAGGGGGAGCTGGCTACACCTTC. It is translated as CASSFLSGGAGYTF.

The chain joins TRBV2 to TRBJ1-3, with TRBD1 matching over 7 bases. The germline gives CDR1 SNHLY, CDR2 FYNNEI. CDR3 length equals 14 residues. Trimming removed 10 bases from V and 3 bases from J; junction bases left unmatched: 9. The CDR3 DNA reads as TGTGCCAACCAGGCAGGGGGAAGTGGAAACACCATATATTTT. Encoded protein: CANQAGGSGNTIYF.

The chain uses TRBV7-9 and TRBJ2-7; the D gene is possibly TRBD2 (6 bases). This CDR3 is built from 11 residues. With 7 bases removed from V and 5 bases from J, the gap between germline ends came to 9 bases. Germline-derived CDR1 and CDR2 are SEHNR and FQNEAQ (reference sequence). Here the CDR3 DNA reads TGTGCCAGCACTAGCGTCCACGAGCAGTACTTC. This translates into CASTSVHEQYF.

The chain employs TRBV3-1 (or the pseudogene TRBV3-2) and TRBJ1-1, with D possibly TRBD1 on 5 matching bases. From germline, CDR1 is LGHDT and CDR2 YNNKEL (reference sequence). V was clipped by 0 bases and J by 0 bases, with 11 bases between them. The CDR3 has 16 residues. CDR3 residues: CASSQDLRGVNTEAFF. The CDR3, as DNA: TGTGCCAGCAGCCAAGACTTACGGGGGGTGAACACTGAAGCTTTCTTT.

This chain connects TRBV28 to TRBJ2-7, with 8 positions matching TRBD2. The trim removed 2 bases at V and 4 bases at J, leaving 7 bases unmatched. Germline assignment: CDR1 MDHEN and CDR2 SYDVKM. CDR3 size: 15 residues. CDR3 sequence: CASSLPSGSMYEQYF. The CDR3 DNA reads TGTGCCAGCAGTTTACCCAGCGGGAGTATGTACGAGCAGTACTTC.